These 29 T cell receptor beta chains were all obtained from the same sample, sequenced in a study of shared clonotypes between healthy human individuals. The table came from immunoSEQ multiplex PCR; TCRdb's copy has only in-frame clones and leaves some out. The sample records more than 2 million clones, 95% being singletons. The sequenced sample consisted of naive CD4+ T cells sorted from blood. Sample subset: CD45RA+ positively selected. These receptors were taken from a man between 18 and 29 years old in good health.

V usage is TRBV6-9 and J usage is TRBJ1-1, with D perhaps matching TRBD1 (5 bases). V was shortened by 0 bases and J by 0 bases, with 17 bases between the two germline ends. The CDR3 is 18 residues long. The V gene's germline CDR1 is MNHGY and CDR2 SVAAGI. CDR3 residues: CASSYSPGLSRMNTEAFF. For the CDR3, the DNA is TGTGCCAGCAGTTATTCGCCGGGACTTTCGAGGATGAACACTGAAGCTTTCTTT.

The rearrangement uses TRBV28 and TRBJ1-6, with 7 nucleotides matching TRBD1. Germline CDR1 MDHEN, CDR2 SYDVKM. This CDR3 is built from 15 residues. Trimming removed 5 bases from V and 8 bases from J; junction bases left unmatched: 9. CDR3 in amino acids: CASSDPGGVDSPLHF. The CDR3 DNA follows: TGTGCCAGCAGTGACCCAGGGGGAGTGGATTCACCCCTCCACTTT.

This clone was detected only a few times. This chain connects TRBV14 to TRBJ2-3, with 11 bases lining up with TRBD2. V dropped 3 bases and J dropped 4; count of bases not matched to a gene: 3. Germline V CDR1 and CDR2: SGHDN, FVKESK. This CDR3 spans 15 amino acids. The chain's CDR3 is CASSHRTSGPDTQYF. The CDR3 DNA reads as TGTGCCAGCAGCCATCGGACTAGCGGGCCAGATACGCAGTATTTT.

The rearrangement uses TRBV5-1 and TRBJ1-6, with D possibly matching TRBD1 (5 bases). The germline V gene encodes CDR1 SGHRS and CDR2 YFSETQ. The CDR3 totals 15 residues. The V end lost 5 bases, the J end lost 0 bases, and 9 bases lay between the germline ends. The CDR3 is CASRIDSSYNSPLHF. For the CDR3, the DNA is TGCGCCAGCAGAATCGACAGCTCCTATAATTCACCCCTCCACTTT.

The chain is built from TRBV7-2 and TRBJ2-1; 8 nucleotides agree with TRBD1. This CDR3 contains 13 residues. Germline-derived CDR1 and CDR2 are SGHTA and FQGNSA. Unmatched junction bases numbered 5, after V lost 6 bases and J lost 7 bases. CDR3 bases: TGTGCCAGCAGGTACACAGGGGGGAATGAGCAGTTCTTC. Translating it yields CASRYTGGNEQFF.

CDR3 DNA: TGTGCCACCAACGAGCGGTTGATCCCTGGAAACACCATATATTTT. Amino acid sequence: CATNERLIPGNTIYF. This chain connects TRBV6-6 to TRBJ1-3; D not resolved. Trimming removed 10 bases from V and 2 bases from J, with 18 bases in between. CDR3 length: 15 residues. The germline V gene has CDR1 MNHNY and CDR2 SVGAGI (reference sequence).

A remark on this clone: Within the sample, other DNA sequences also encode this same CDR3. The chain joins TRBV7-2 to TRBJ2-4; the D gene could be TRBD1 or TRBD2 (5 bases each). This CDR3 spans 14 amino acids. The V gene lost 4 bases and the J gene lost 3 bases, with 10 bases spanning the gap. CDR1 is SGHTA, CDR2 FQGNSA, per germline. The CDR3 sequence is CASSSTGGKNIQYF. The CDR3, as DNA: TGTGCCAGCAGCTCGACTGGGGGCAAAAACATTCAGTACTTC.

The rearrangement joins TRBV19 to TRBJ1-5; D is perhaps TRBD1 (5 bases). Germline V gene lookup returns CDR1 LNHDA and CDR2 SQIVND (reference sequence). The CDR3 runs to 15 residues. V was trimmed by 7 bases and J by 1 base, leaving 14 bases between them. CDR3 sequence reads: CASTSVGASNQPQHF. DNA for the CDR3: TGTGCCAGTACGTCGGTAGGGGCAAGCAATCAGCCCCAGCATTTT.

The rearrangement links TRBV7-2 to TRBJ1-4, with 10 bases identical to TRBD1. With 5 bases clipped from V and 0 bases from J, the junction kept 9 bases outside the gene matches. Germline V gives CDR1 SGHTA, CDR2 FQGNSA. The CDR3 has 18 amino acids. The CDR3 sequence is CASSPGTGAQATNEKLFF. As DNA, the CDR3 is TGTGCCAGCAGCCCCGGGACAGGGGCGCAGGCAACTAATGAAAAACTGTTTTTT.

The chain joins TRBV6-5 to TRBJ2-7; no firm D call. V was shortened by 6 bases and J by 2 bases, with 5 bases between the two germline ends. The CDR3 covers 11 residues. CDR1 is MNHEY, CDR2 SVGAGI, per germline. The CDR3 nucleotides are TGTGCCAGCAGCACCACCTACGAGCAGTACTTC. Translation: CASSTTYEQYF.

The chain couples TRBV7-9 to TRBJ1-3; TRBD1 is a possible D gene (5 bases). Germline V CDR1 and CDR2: SEHNR, FQNEAQ (reference sequence). The V gene lost 6 bases and the J gene lost 0 bases, with 15 bases spanning the gap. This CDR3 is 16 amino acids long. CDR3 sequence (DNA): TGTGCCAGCAGGGTTCCGGGACGGTCCTCTGGAAACACCATATATTTT. It codes for CASRVPGRSSGNTIYF.

The rearrangement uses TRBV11-2 and TRBJ2-5, with D possibly matching TRBD1 (6 bases). V lost 0 bases to trimming and J lost 2 bases, with 16 bases between them. The CDR3 spans 17 residues. CDR1 and CDR2 (germline): SGHAT, FQNNGV. CDR3 amino acids: CASSLDIRGSGQETQYF. In nucleotides, the CDR3 is TGTGCCAGCAGCTTAGATATTAGGGGGAGTGGGCAAGAGACCCAGTACTTC.

The V gene is TRBV7-9, the J gene TRBJ2-2; 7 bases line up with TRBD1. V shed 5 bases, J shed 5 bases, and the junction held 8 bases outside the gene matches. CDR1 is SEHNR and CDR2 is FQNEAQ in the germline V gene (reference sequence). CDR3 size: 15 residues. The CDR3 loop reads CASSGKTTGTGELFF. The CDR3 bases are TGTGCCAGCAGCGGTAAAACGACAGGGACCGGGGAGCTGTTTTTT.

The rearrangement links TRBV4-2 to TRBJ2-7; TRBD2 matches at 11 bases. CDR1 is LGHNA and CDR2 is YNFKEQ in the germline V gene. The CDR3 consists of 18 residues. Trimming took 1 base from V and 0 from J; bases not matched to a gene: 8. The CDR3 DNA follows: TGTGCCAGCAGCCAAGCGGCTAGCGGGGGGCAGAGCTCCTACGAGCAGTACTTC. It encodes CASSQAASGGQSSYEQYF.

This chain joins TRBV30 and TRBJ2-4; no clear D. CDR3 length: 13 residues. V lost 0 bases, J lost 3 bases, and 6 bases lay in between. CDR1 and CDR2 (germline): GTSNPN, SVGIG (reference sequence). The CDR3 region has the DNA TGTGCCTGGAGTGTACAAATCAAAAACATTCAGTACTTC. Translated, it gives CAWSVQIKNIQYF.

In its sample, this clone was seen a few times. This sequence joins TRBV29-1 and TRBJ1-1; a possible D gene is TRBD1 (5 bases). The germline CDR1 and CDR2 sequences are SQVTM and ANQGSEA. The ends were cut back, 6 bases at V and 1 base at J, with 15 bases in the middle. This CDR3 is built from 14 residues. CDR3 sequence: CSVVPGTANTEAFF. CDR3 bases: TGCAGCGTGGTGCCCGGGACCGCGAACACTGAAGCTTTCTTT. The whole variable domain, filled in from reference TRBV29-1 and TRBJ1-1, reads SAVISQKPSRDICQRGTSLTIQCQVDSQVTMMFWYRQQPGQSLTLIATANQGSEATYESGFVIDKFPISRPNLTFSTLTVSNMSPEDSSIYLCSVVPGTANTEAFFGQGTRLTVV.

J is TRBJ2-1 and V is TRBV30, with a tentative D call TRBD1 (5 bases). Trimming removed 1 base at V and 4 bases at J, with 14 bases between. The V gene's germline CDR1 is GTSNPN and CDR2 SVGIG (reference sequence). CDR3 size: 15 residues. The DNA of the CDR3 is TGTGCCTGGAGTGGCGGCAGGGCTAGTTACAATGAGCAGTTCTTC. Translating it yields CAWSGGRASYNEQFF.

The chain carries TRBV18 and TRBJ1-4, with 8 bases aligning to TRBD1. Germline CDR1 is KGHSH and CDR2 is LQKENI. J lost 0 bases, V lost 3 bases, and 9 bases had no gene match. CDR3 length equals 18 residues. CDR3 nucleotide sequence: TGTGCCAGCTCACCTACCAACAGGGGGTTAACAACTAATGAAAAACTGTTTTTT. This gives the protein CASSPTNRGLTTNEKLFF.

The rearrangement links TRBV2 to TRBJ2-5, with D uncertain. V was cut by 6 bases and J by 0 bases, with 14 bases left in between. The CDR3 runs 15 residues. CDR1 SNHLY and CDR2 FYNNEI come from the germline V gene. CDR3 in amino acids: CASSPVSWYQETQYF. The CDR3 nucleotides are TGTGCCAGCAGCCCCGTGAGTTGGTACCAAGAGACCCAGTACTTC.

The CDR3 region is CASRAGLAAFF. The CDR3 bases are TGCGCCAGCAGAGCAGGTCTGGCGGCTTTCTTT. The V call is TRBV5-1, the J call TRBJ1-1; D is unclear. Germline CDR1 reads SGHRS; CDR2 reads YFSETQ. Trimming left V 5 bases short and J 11 bases short, with 13 bases between. The CDR3 spans 11 residues. Looking up the rest from reference TRBV5-1 and TRBJ1-1 gives the full variable domain: KAGVTQTPRYLIKTRGQQVTLSCSPISGHRSVSWYQQTPGQGLQFLFEYFSETQRNKGNFPGRFSGRQFSNSRSEMNVSTLELGDSALYLCASRAGLAAFFGQGTRLTVV.

The chain joins TRBV28 to TRBJ1-5; 9 nucleotides align to TRBD1. V shed 6 bases, J shed 3 bases, and the junction held 6 bases outside the gene matches. This CDR3 is 15 amino acids long. Germline assignment: CDR1 MDHEN and CDR2 SYDVKM. For the CDR3, the DNA is TGTGCCAGCAGACGGACAGGGGCTTTCAATCAGCCCCAGCATTTT. Residues: CASRRTGAFNQPQHF.

The chain uses TRBV7-2 and TRBJ1-3, with unresolved D. Germline CDR1 is SGHTA and CDR2 is FQGNSA. The ends were cut back, 4 bases at V and 4 bases at J, with 8 bases in the middle. CDR3 length: 13 residues. Here the CDR3 reads CASSSQQGNTIYF. DNA for the CDR3: TGTGCCAGCAGCTCCCAACAGGGAAACACCATATATTTT. The full variable domain, rest sourced from reference TRBV7-2 and TRBJ1-3, is GAGVSQSPSNKVTEKGKDVELRCDPISGHTALYWYRQSLGQGLEFLIYFQGNSAPDKSGLPSDRFSAERTGGSVSTLTIQRTQQEDSAVYLCASSSQQGNTIYFGEGSWLTVV.

This chain uses TRBV28 with TRBJ2-1, with TRBD1 as a possible D gene (5 bases). V gave up 1 base and J gave up 3 bases, with 16 bases separating them. The CDR3 has 17 amino acids. Germline CDR1 MDHEN, CDR2 SYDVKM. In DNA, the CDR3 is TGTGCCAGCAGTTTATTTGAAAGGGGCGAGATCTACAATGAGCAGTTCTTC. Translation: CASSLFERGEIYNEQFF.

This rearrangement joins TRBV30 to TRBJ2-1; 9 bases match TRBD2. Per germline, CDR1 GTSNPN and CDR2 SVGIG (reference sequence). This CDR3 contains 13 residues. Unmatched junction bases numbered 11, after V lost 5 bases and J lost 12 bases. The CDR3 here is CAWSSGTLEVQFF. DNA of the CDR3: TGTGCCTGGTCTAGCGGGACTCTTGAGGTGCAGTTCTTC. Full variable domain (rest looked up from reference TRBV30 and TRBJ2-1): SQTIHQWPATLVQPVGSPLSLECTVEGTSNPNLYWYRQAAGRGLQLLFYSVGIGQISSEVPQNLSASRPQDRQFILSSKKLLLSDSGFYLCAWSSGTLEVQFFGPGTRLTVL.

Note on this clone: Distinct nucleotide sequences in the sample also encode this CDR3. The chain couples TRBV7-2 to TRBJ1-3; D gene unclear. CDR1 is SGHTA, CDR2 FQGNSA, per germline. The CDR3 has 14 amino acids. V was trimmed by 2 bases and J by 2 bases, leaving 7 bases between them. CDR3 amino acids: CASSLSGTGNTIYF. CDR3 DNA: TGTGCCAGCAGCTTATCGGGCACTGGAAACACCATATATTTT.

The V gene is TRBV27, the J gene TRBJ2-1; a possible D gene is TRBD2 (5 bases). V was trimmed by 2 bases and J by 15 bases, leaving 17 bases between them. Germline V lookup: CDR1 MNHEY, CDR2 SMNVEV (reference sequence). The CDR3 extends over 13 amino acids. DNA for the CDR3: TGTGCCAGCAGTTTAGACCTCCTGGGAGTTCCGTTCTTC. Translation: CASSLDLLGVPFF.

This clone showed up just once. The chain employs TRBV28 and TRBJ1-6, with TRBD1 matching over 10 bases. The V segment lost 2 bases and the J segment 10 bases; nucleotides outside the gene matches: 5. The CDR3 totals 15 residues. Germline V CDR1 and CDR2: MDHEN, SYDVKM. CDR3 DNA sequence: TGTGCCAGCAGTTTACCGGGACAGGGGAACTCACCCCTCCACTTT. It specifies CASSLPGQGNSPLHF.

This chain links TRBV5-1 with TRBJ2-1, with 9 bases aligning to TRBD2. Germline CDR1 SGHRS, CDR2 YFSETQ. V was clipped by 0 bases and J by 7 bases; unmatched bases: 5. CDR3 length equals 15 residues. CDR3 sequence reads: CASSLETAGGNEQFF. CDR3 DNA sequence: TGCGCCAGCAGCTTGGAAACAGCGGGAGGAAATGAGCAGTTCTTC.

This clone was seen a handful of times. This sample includes further DNA sequences coding for the same CDR3. The rearrangement joins TRBV5-1 to TRBJ2-3, with D hard to call. The length of the CDR3 is 13 residues. The V end lost 0 bases, the J end lost 1 base, and 3 bases lay between the germline ends. CDR1 is SGHRS and CDR2 is YFSETQ in the germline V gene. CDR3 sequence reads: CASSLAGTDTQYF. The CDR3 coding sequence is TGCGCCAGCAGCTTGGCGGGCACAGATACGCAGTATTTT.